The entry below gives a single T cell receptor (beta chain) sequence along with its context. Its antigen is still unknown. No base-level quality is on record; no much larger clone is a single base apart. These data are taken from a study of shared T cell receptors in the human thymus (dated by TCRdb to the early 2020s). About the full investigation: The study examined how the human thymus generates shared, self-reactive T-cell receptor alpha chains.

V and J lose 6 bases and 8 bases, and a span of 17 bases separates them. CDR3 length: 15 amino acids, cysteine to phenylalanine. Only CDR3 DNA remains: 45 bases, in frame from the first base. The germline V gene specifies MDHEN as CDR1 and SYDVKM as CDR2. Library generation was performed with the immunoSEQ multiplex PCR assay. The table comes from immuneACCESS by way of TCRdb, which keeps in-frame sequences with V and J called. Part of the clones is missing from these tables; in studies checked, under half for an unresolved V gene and the rest for unknown reasons. Here the sample has approximately 730,000 clones; 70% to 90% occur a single time. Around 0.0094% of the sample rests with the top ten. These data also featured in a second study, about human thymus T cells. Drawing on the second study: Immunologically healthy infants undergoing open corrective cardiac surgery for congenital heart defects in Finland were used as donors. Thymus tissue was obtained as surgical resects removed during corrective cardiac surgery. Biased V and J gene segment usage appeared to be present in both thymic and peripheral blood repertoires. According to the related research, thymic TCR repertoires were highly overlapping among unrelated individuals. TCR alpha and beta repertoires from fewer than ten infant thymus samples and a few related peripheral blood samples were characterized in the study. Donor ages ranged from about 6 to 244 days, and the cohort comprised more than 5 male and two female infants. After being mechanically released from the tissue, thymocytes were kept at -70 degrees C in pellets of about 10-32 million cells. A QIAsymphony instrument was used to extract genomic DNA from the frozen cell pellets. The immunoSEQ multiplex PCR assay was used to amplify the TCRB and TCRAD loci from a standardized amount of quality-controlled genomic DNA. The V(D)J region was spanned by amplicons of a length sufficient to cover the CDR3 and to identify V and J genes. The amplicons were sequenced on an Illumina platform via the commercial immunoSEQ service. Primer bias and sequencing errors were corrected using previously described methods, and TCRAD and TCRB definitions followed the IMGT database. Analysis of the repertoires was done with immunoSEQ Analyzer 3.0 and VDJTools and included basic statistics, V/J segment usage, diversity estimates, rarefaction and pairwise overlap. To estimate diversity, the Chao1, ChaoE, Efron-Thisted, Shannon and inverse Simpson indices were applied, and diversity was also estimated on datasets down-sampled to the smallest sample. Repertoire overlap was assessed by strict matching of CDR3 nucleotide sequence, V gene and J gene, and clustering was done by Jaccard-based multidimensional scaling. On average, about 810,000 unique TCRB clonotypes were obtained from thymus samples, compared with approximately 80,000 from blood samples.

The sequence derives from a girl less than two years old with a congenital heart defect. Donor details come from another sample of the same person, matched by shared clones. The receptor chain draws on TRBV28 and TRBJ1-6; TRBD1 is a weak D gene call, 6 bases matching. Sequencing was done on a sample of thymocytes. The sequenced DNA: TGTGCCAGCAGACCTAGGACAGCTAACTATTCACCCCTCCACTTT. It is translated as CASRPRTANYSPLHF.